The text below deals with one TCR beta chain. What it recognizes is unknown. This table comes from immunoSEQ multiplex PCR, and its TCRdb copy is limited to in-frame clones, with some not included. The sample has about 100,000 clones, around 90% seen once. The record originates from a study of siplizumab effects on memory and regulatory T cells. Points from the study as a whole: Naive T cells seemed more diverse than memory cells; they also seemed major alloresponse contributors.

The specimen was CD4+ T cells sorted from blood. The clonotype comes from a human donor in good health.

The CDR3 DNA sequence: TGTGCCAGTAGTACCCCCCGGGACGGCGCGAGGGAGACCCAGTACTTC. It specifies CASSTPRDGARETQYF. The genes are TRBV19 and TRBJ2-5; D is perhaps TRBD1 or TRBD2 (5 bases each). The germline V and J ends were trimmed by 4 bases and 5 bases, with 20 bases remaining between them. Germline-derived CDR1 and CDR2 are LNHDA and SQIVND (reference sequence). This CDR3 comprises 16 residues.